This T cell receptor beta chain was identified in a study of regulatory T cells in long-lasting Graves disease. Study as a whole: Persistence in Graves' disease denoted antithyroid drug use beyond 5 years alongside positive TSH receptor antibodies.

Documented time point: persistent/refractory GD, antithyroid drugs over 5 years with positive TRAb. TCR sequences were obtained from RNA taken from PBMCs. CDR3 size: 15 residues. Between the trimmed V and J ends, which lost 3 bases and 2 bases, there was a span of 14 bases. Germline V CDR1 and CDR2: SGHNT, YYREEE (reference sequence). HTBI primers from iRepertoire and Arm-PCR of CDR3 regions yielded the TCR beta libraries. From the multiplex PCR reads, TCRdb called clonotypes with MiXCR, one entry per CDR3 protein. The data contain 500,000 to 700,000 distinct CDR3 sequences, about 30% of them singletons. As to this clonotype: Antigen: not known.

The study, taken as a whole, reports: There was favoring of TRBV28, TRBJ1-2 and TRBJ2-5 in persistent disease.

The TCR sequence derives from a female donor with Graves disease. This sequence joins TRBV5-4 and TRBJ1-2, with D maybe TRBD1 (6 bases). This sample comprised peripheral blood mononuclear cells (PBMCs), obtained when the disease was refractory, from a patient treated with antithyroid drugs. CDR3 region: CASSYKPGQNYGYTF. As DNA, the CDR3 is TGTGCCAGCAGCTATAAACCGGGACAAAACTATGGCTACACCTTC.